This TCR beta chain was profiled in a study of molecular identifiers for immune sequencing clone quantification. Whole-study findings and limits: Reportedly, one cell's Jurkat TCR RNA was detected within 1,200,000 naive CD8 cells. For highly expanded clones, sizes could be underestimated when identical TCR molecules share a barcode.

Germline CDR1 is LGHNA and CDR2 is YSLEER. The V gene end was trimmed by 0 bases and the J gene end by 4 bases; junction bases not matched to a gene: 8. The CDR3 loop spans 16 amino acids. With respect to this clonotype: Its cognate antigen is unknown. The CDR3 carries no conserved terminal phenylalanine or tryptophan, so it likely arises from a read error.

Sorted cell numbers of roughly 19,000 to 1,000,000, with 10%, 30% or 50% RNA, served as input for naive CD8 libraries. TCRdb reprocessed the PCR reads with MiXCR, giving one entry per CDR3 protein. The table shows some 580,000 distinct CDR3 sequences, with 25% occurring only once. The chain employs TRBV4-3 and TRBJ2-7; 8 nucleotides align to TRBD2. Sequencing was carried out using naive CD8+ T cells from blood, with Jurkat cell RNA spiked in. Subset defined: FACS-sorted CD8+CD4-CCR7+CD45RA+ naive T cells. This TCR was recovered from a human donor in good health. Some libraries in this study had Jurkat cell RNA spiked in. The CDR3 spells CASSQEPSGSSYEQYL. The DNA for the CDR3 is TGCGCCAGCAGCCAAGAGCCCAGCGGGAGTAGTTACGAGCAGTACCTC.